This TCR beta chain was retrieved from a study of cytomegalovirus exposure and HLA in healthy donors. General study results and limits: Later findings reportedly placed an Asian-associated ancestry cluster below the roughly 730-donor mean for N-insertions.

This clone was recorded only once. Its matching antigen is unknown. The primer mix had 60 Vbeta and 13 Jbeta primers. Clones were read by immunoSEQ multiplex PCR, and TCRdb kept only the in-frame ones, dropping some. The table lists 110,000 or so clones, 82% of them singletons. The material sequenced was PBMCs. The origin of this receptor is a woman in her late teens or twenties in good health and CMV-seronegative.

The CDR3 DNA follows: TGCGCCAGCAGCTTGACTAGCGGGAGTATATCGGGAGAGCAGTACTTC. This codes for CASSLTSGSISGEQYF. The V and J genes are TRBV5-1 and TRBJ2-7; TRBD2 matches at 11 bases. The CDR3 has 16 amino acids. With V trimmed by 1 base and J by 7 bases, 10 bases remained unmatched. In germline, CDR1 is SGHRS, CDR2 YFSETQ.